The clone carrying this T cell receptor beta chain was detected many times. This sample was included in a study of patients with pleural tuberculosis. TCRdb recomputed calls from the reads with MiXCR, one row per CDR3 protein. The sample has 45,000 to 55,000 distinct CDR3 sequences; 5.5% to 8% are singletons. The receptor comes from a human donor with pleural tuberculosis.

Here the CDR3 reads CASSQDWSWTDTQYF. For the CDR3, the DNA is TGCGCCAGCAGCCAAGATTGGTCATGGACAGATACGCAGTATTTT. V gene TRBV4-1 combines with J gene TRBJ2-3; no clear D. The CDR3 extends over 15 amino acids. Per germline, CDR1 MGHRA and CDR2 YSYEKL. V lost 0 bases and J 3 bases, leaving 10 bases between the germline ends.